This entry features one T cell receptor beta chain sequence. This specimen belongs to a study of blood T cell repertoires in COVID-19. CDR3 size: 14 residues. Per germline, CDR1 MDHEN and CDR2 SYDVKM. In the study's own analysis: Quantification of nucleated cells was approximated via reference gene primer amplification. Repertoires were generated with immunoSEQ multiplex PCR, while TCRdb's copy carries only in-frame clones and drops some. That table furnishes V, J and clone size, whereas the DNA furnished D and trimming. The sample holds more than 55,000 clones, around 77% seen once. The chain has TRBV28 and TRBJ2-7; 10 bases are shared with TRBD2. The receptor was derived from a man older than 75 with active or convalescent COVID-19. Sequenced input: peripheral blood. CDR3 DNA sequence: TGTGTCTCCAGACGAGCGGGAGGGAGAGGAGAGCAGTACTTC. Residues: CVSRRAGGRGEQYF.